The 21 T cell receptor beta chains reported below all come from one sample, sequenced in a study of T cell responses to AZD1222 COVID-19 vaccine. The assay was immunoSEQ multiplex PCR, and TCRdb's table has in-frame clones only and misses some. Of 130,000 to 150,000 clones detected, approximately 90% appear once; the ten largest clones hold around 5%. The source was peripheral blood, collected on day 0 of AZD1222 vaccination. Source of these receptors: an adult in good health.

The V gene is TRBV19, the J gene TRBJ2-1, with D possibly matching TRBD2 (5 bases). V lost 4 bases and J lost 3, with 10 bases in between. This CDR3 has 14 amino acids. Germline V lookup: CDR1 LNHDA, CDR2 SQIVND (reference sequence). Here the CDR3 DNA reads TGTGCCAGTAGTAGAGGACTGAACTACAATGAGCAGTTCTTC. Protein: CASSRGLNYNEQFF.

In DNA, the CDR3 is TGTGCCAGCAGCTTAGAGCGGGGGTCCTACGAGCAGTACTTC. It translates to CASSLERGSYEQYF. J is TRBJ2-7 and V is TRBV7-2, with 8 bases fitting TRBD2. Germline values: CDR1 SGHTA, CDR2 FQGNSA. Trimming removed 1 base from V and 1 base from J; junction bases left unmatched: 0. This CDR3 region has 14 residues.

The rearrangement joins TRBV7-3 to TRBJ2-7, with 8 bases aligning to TRBD2. This CDR3 has 13 amino acids. CDR1 and CDR2 from the germline V gene are SGHTA and FQGTGA. J gave up 6 bases and V 5 bases, and 6 bases lay outside the gene matches. CDR3 DNA: TGTGCCAGCAGCGAACCGGGGGGGTCCGAGCAGTACTTC. Residues: CASSEPGGSEQYF.

This chain joins TRBV4-1 and TRBJ2-7; D might be TRBD1 (6 bases). Germline lookup yields CDR1 MGHRA and CDR2 YSYEKL. The V end was cut by 0 bases, the J end by 6 bases, with 12 bases between. This CDR3 spans 14 amino acids. CDR3 in amino acids: CASSQDSYRVEQYF. In DNA form, the CDR3 reads TGCGCCAGCAGCCAAGATTCCTACAGGGTCGAGCAGTACTTC.

The chain employs TRBV12-2 and TRBJ2-2; no DNA check was done on the table's D call, TRBD2. TRBV12-2 is shown as a pseudogene. The CDR3 covers 17 residues. The CDR3 DNA is TGTGCAAGTCGCTTAGCGCTGGCGGGAATGAACACCGGGGAGCTGTTTTTT. It specifies CASRLALAGMNTGELFF.

This chain uses TRBV3-1 (or the pseudogene TRBV3-2) with TRBJ1-5; 7 positions agree with TRBD1. The V and J ends lost 3 bases and 6 bases, in that order; junction bases with no gene match: 8. The germline gives CDR1 LGHDT, CDR2 YNNKEL (reference sequence). There are 15 residues in the CDR3. The DNA of the CDR3 is TGTGCCAGCAGCCATACAGGGGTAGACGGTCAGCCCCAGCATTTT. Its protein product is CASSHTGVDGQPQHF.

This chain links TRBV29-1 with TRBJ2-7, with D perhaps TRBD2 (5 bases). This CDR3 region has 11 residues. V was trimmed by 4 bases and J by 5 bases, leaving 9 bases between them. Germline CDR1 and CDR2: SQVTM and ANQGSEA. For the CDR3, the DNA is TGCAGCGTTGCTGCCGGGAACGAGCAGTACTTC. Translating it yields CSVAAGNEQYF.

This clone was seen a handful of times. The J gene is TRBJ1-4, the V gene TRBV18, with TRBD1 as a possible D gene (5 bases). Per germline, CDR1 KGHSH and CDR2 LQKENI. The CDR3 contains 14 residues. Trimming stripped 1 base from V and 6 bases from J, with 9 bases between. This CDR3 is CASSPRGRDEKLFF. DNA for the CDR3: TGTGCCAGCTCACCACGGGGGAGGGATGAAAAACTGTTTTTT.

V usage is TRBV5-1 and J usage is TRBJ2-5, with D tentatively TRBD1 or TRBD2 (5 bases each). V dropped 0 bases and J dropped 7 bases, with 16 bases sitting between them. The CDR3 is 15 residues long. CDR1 and CDR2 (germline): SGHRS, YFSETQ. DNA of the CDR3: TGCGCCAGCAGCTTGGGGGGCGCAAATGGGGGGACCCAGTACTTC. Amino acid sequence: CASSLGGANGGTQYF.

Here the CDR3 DNA reads TGTGCCAGCAGCTTTTCGCCATTTGATACGCAGTATTTT. It translates to CASSFSPFDTQYF. The V and J genes are TRBV5-4 and TRBJ2-3; D is unclear. The CDR3 totals 13 residues. The germline V gene encodes CDR1 SGHNT and CDR2 YYREEE (reference sequence). V lost 2 bases to trimming and J lost 6 bases, with 10 bases between them.

This sequence joins TRBV7-9 and TRBJ1-1; possible D gene TRBD1, 5 bases. The CDR3 contains 14 residues. V dropped 6 bases and J dropped 1 base, with 12 bases sitting between them. Germline CDR1 and CDR2: SEHNR and FQNEAQ (reference sequence). The CDR3, as DNA: TGTGCCAGCAGTGTGGGAGGGACGAACACTGAAGCTTTCTTT. Protein product: CASSVGGTNTEAFF.

The V call is TRBV6-5, the J call TRBJ2-5; a weak D match, TRBD2 (5 bases). V was clipped by 2 bases and J by 2 bases, with 15 bases between them. CDR3 size: 16 residues. Germline CDR1 is MNHEY and CDR2 is SVGAGI. The CDR3 sequence: CASSYGPGERQETQYF. The CDR3 DNA follows: TGTGCCAGCAGTTACGGCCCCGGGGAGAGGCAAGAGACCCAGTACTTC.

The rearrangement uses TRBV2 and TRBJ1-6, with 8 bases matching TRBD1. Germline V gives CDR1 SNHLY, CDR2 FYNNEI. V lost 4 bases to trimming and J lost 10 bases; unmatched junction nucleotides: 6. The CDR3 spans 14 residues. DNA for the CDR3: TGTGCCAGCAGTGCCACAGGGGGAGAATCACCCCTCCACTTT. It encodes CASSATGGESPLHF.

The V call is TRBV7-2, the J call TRBJ1-2, with D unresolved. The CDR3 length is 14 residues. V lost 3 bases, J lost 5 bases, and 13 bases lay in between. CDR1 is SGHTA and CDR2 is FQGNSA in the germline V gene. This CDR3 reads CASSLSRAAYGYTF. The CDR3 DNA sequence: TGTGCCAGCAGCTTGTCGAGGGCCGCGTATGGCTACACCTTC. Looking up the rest from reference TRBV7-2 and TRBJ1-2 gives the full variable domain: GAGVSQSPSNKVTEKGKDVELRCDPISGHTALYWYRQSLGQGLEFLIYFQGNSAPDKSGLPSDRFSAERTGGSVSTLTIQRTQQEDSAVYLCASSLSRAAYGYTFGSGTRLTVV.

The gene calls are TRBV4-2 and TRBJ1-4, with 9 positions matching TRBD1. Trimming at V came to 0 bases and at J to 5 bases, leaving 4 bases not matched to a gene. Germline CDR1 reads LGHNA; CDR2 reads YNFKEQ. The CDR3 sequence is 16 residues long. CDR3 sequence reads: CASSQDGGTGNEKLFF. The CDR3 bases are TGTGCCAGCAGCCAAGATGGTGGGACAGGGAATGAAAAACTGTTTTTT.

This clone was seen only once. The chain uses TRBV4-1 and TRBJ2-7, with D hard to call. The V end lost 1 base, the J end lost 4 bases, and 11 bases lay between the germline ends. The CDR3 is 14 amino acids. In germline, CDR1 is MGHRA, CDR2 YSYEKL. DNA for the CDR3: TGCGCCAGCAGCCAAGGGAAGTCGCTTTACGAGCAGTACTTC. Protein product: CASSQGKSLYEQYF.

The V call is TRBV2, the J call TRBJ2-1; 7 bases match TRBD1. Germline values: CDR1 SNHLY, CDR2 FYNNEI. Trimming removed 7 bases from V and 0 bases from J; junction bases left unmatched: 6. This CDR3 region has 15 residues. CDR3 region: CASMTGPSSYNEQFF. The DNA of the CDR3 is TGTGCCAGCATGACAGGGCCCTCCTCCTACAATGAGCAGTTCTTC.

The chain links TRBV6-1 to TRBJ2-7; tentative D call: TRBD1 (5 bases). Germline V CDR1 and CDR2: MNHNS, SASEGT. V lost 0 bases, J lost 3 bases, and 9 bases lay in between. This CDR3 spans 14 amino acids. Here the CDR3 reads CASSEAWGGYEQYF. The DNA of the CDR3 is TGTGCCAGCAGTGAAGCATGGGGCGGCTACGAGCAGTACTTC.

This chain uses TRBV19 with TRBJ1-2, with a possible D match to TRBD1 (6 bases). V shed 4 bases and J shed 4 bases, with 10 bases lying between them. Germline loops: CDR1 LNHDA, CDR2 SQIVND (reference sequence). This CDR3 has 13 residues. The CDR3 coding sequence is TGTGCCAGTAGTAAGGGGGAAGCCTATGGCTACACCTTC. This codes for CASSKGEAYGYTF.

This clone was seen at least ten times. The chain uses TRBV20-1 and TRBJ2-4; a weak D match, TRBD2 (5 bases). CDR1 is DFQATT, CDR2 SNEGSKA, per germline (reference sequence). The CDR3 totals 13 residues. Trimming took 3 bases from V and 6 from J, leaving 12 bases between them. The CDR3 here is CSASPGRGNIQYF. CDR3 sequence (DNA): TGCAGTGCTAGTCCGGGGAGAGGAAACATTCAGTACTTC.

Remarks on this clone: Sequence at one end of the junction differs from germline and may be a read error. V gene TRBV18 combines with J gene TRBJ2-1, with 10 bases matching TRBD2. In germline, CDR1 is KGHSH, CDR2 LQKENI. The CDR3 sequence is 16 residues long. The DNA for the CDR3 is TGTGCCAGCTCAGCACCCGGGACTAGCGCATACAATGAGCAGTTCTTC. Protein: CASSAPGTSAYNEQFF.